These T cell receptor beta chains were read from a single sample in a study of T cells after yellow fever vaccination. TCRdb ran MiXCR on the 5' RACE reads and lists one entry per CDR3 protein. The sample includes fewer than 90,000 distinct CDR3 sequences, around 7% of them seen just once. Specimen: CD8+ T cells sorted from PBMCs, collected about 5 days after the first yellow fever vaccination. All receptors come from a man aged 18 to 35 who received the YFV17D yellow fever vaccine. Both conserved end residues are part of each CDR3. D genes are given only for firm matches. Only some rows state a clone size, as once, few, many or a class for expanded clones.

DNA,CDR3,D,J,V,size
TGTGCCAGCAGCTTAGGTCCGGGTCAGGGGATAAATGAGCAGTTCTTC,CASSLGPGQGINEQFF,NA,TRBJ2-1,TRBV7-9,many
TGCGCCAGCAGCTGGGCCGGGGATCAGCCCCAGCATTTT,CASSWAGDQPQHF,NA,TRBJ1-5,TRBV5-1,many
TGCGCCAGCAGCCCTTTGGACACTAACACAGATACGCAGTATTTT,CASSPLDTNTDTQYF,NA,TRBJ2-3,TRBV4-3,few
TGTGCCAGCAGCGGAGCGGGGTATAGCACAGATACGCAGTATTTT,CASSGAGYSTDTQYF,TRBD2,TRBJ2-3,TRBV9,many
TGTGCCAGCAGTGACCCGGGACAGGGGAGGGCTGAGCAGTTCTTC,CASSDPGQGRAEQFF,TRBD1,TRBJ2-1,TRBV6-4,many
TGCAGCGTTGGGGACAGTCCCGCTTTCTTT,CSVGDSPAFF,TRBD1,TRBJ1-1,TRBV29-1,many
TGTGCCAGCAGTTTCTCACTAGGCTACAATGAGCAGTTCTTC,CASSFSLGYNEQFF,NA,TRBJ2-1,TRBV28,many
TGCGCCAGCAGCCCATACCAACCTGGCGGGGAGACCCAGTACTTC,CASSPYQPGGETQYF,NA,TRBJ2-5,TRBV4-3,many
TGTGCCAGCAGCGGACCCGGGACAAATGAGCAGTTCTTC,CASSGPGTNEQFF,NA,TRBJ2-1,TRBV9,many
TGCGCCAGCAGTCTTCAGGCGGGGGGTCCCGGGGAGCTGTTTTTT,CASSLQAGGPGELFF,TRBD2,TRBJ2-2,TRBV5-1,few
TGTGCCAGCAGTGACCGGACAGGGCTGAACACTGAAGCTTTCTTT,CASSDRTGLNTEAFF,TRBD1,TRBJ1-1,TRBV2,many
TGCGCCAGCAGCCCCCAGGACAGGGGGACCTACAATGAGCAGTTCTTC,CASSPQDRGTYNEQFF,TRBD1,TRBJ2-1,TRBV5-1,NA
TGTGCCAGCAGTTTCCTGAACACCGGGGAGCTGTTTTTT,CASSFLNTGELFF,NA,TRBJ2-2,TRBV6-5,NA
TGTGCTAGTGGGGGCACAGATACGCAGTATTTT,CASGGTDTQYF,NA,TRBJ2-3,TRBV12-5,NA
TGTGCCAGCGGATCGTGGGCGCCGCAGTATTTT,CASGSWAPQYF,NA,TRBJ2-3,TRBV27,few
TGTGCCAGCAGTTACTCACCAAACAGAATCAATCAGCCCCAGCATTTT,CASSYSPNRINQPQHF,NA,TRBJ1-5,TRBV6-5,few
TGTGCCAGCAGTTACTTGGGCGGGGGGGCAAGTGATACGCAGTATTTT,CASSYLGGGASDTQYF,TRBD2,TRBJ2-3,TRBV6-5,few
TGTGCCAGCAGCTCCCCCGGGGCGGGCGATACGCAGTATTTT,CASSSPGAGDTQYF,NA,TRBJ2-3,TRBV7-2,NA
TGCGCCAGCAGCTACCAAGGGACAGCCTACGAGCAGTACTTC,CASSYQGTAYEQYF,TRBD1,TRBJ2-7,TRBV5-1,NA
TGCAGCGTCTTCGGACTAGCGGGGGTGCGCTACAATGAGCAGTTCTTC,CSVFGLAGVRYNEQFF,TRBD2,TRBJ2-1,TRBV29-1,NA
TGTGCCAGCACCCTGGGACAGGGATACACCGGGGAGCTGTTTTTT,CASTLGQGYTGELFF,TRBD1,TRBJ2-2,TRBV27,few
TGTGCCAGCAGCTTAGCCCTGGCAGGGAAGGAGCAGTTCTTC,CASSLALAGKEQFF,NA,TRBJ2-1,TRBV7-9,many
TGTGCCAGCAGTGTCTGGCAGGGTAGCAATCAGCCCCAGCATTTT,CASSVWQGSNQPQHF,NA,TRBJ1-5,TRBV2,many
TGTGCCAGCAGGGACCGTTCATGGAACACTGAAGCTTTCTTT,CASRDRSWNTEAFF,NA,TRBJ1-1,TRBV4-2,few
TGTGCCAGCAGCGTGACAGGCACAGATACGCAGTATTTT,CASSVTGTDTQYF,NA,TRBJ2-3,TRBV3-1,NA
TGTGCCAGCAGCTTAGCGTTGGTTCCCTACAATGAGCAGTTCTTC,CASSLALVPYNEQFF,NA,TRBJ2-1,TRBV7-6,medium-sized
TGTGCCAGCAGCCAAGGGTACGACAGGGCGATGAACACTGAAGCTTTCTTT,CASSQGYDRAMNTEAFF,TRBD1,TRBJ1-1,TRBV4-2,many
TGCGCCAGCAGCCAAGACCCCGTTAGCAATCAGCCCCAGCATTTT,CASSQDPVSNQPQHF,NA,TRBJ1-5,TRBV4-1,NA
TGTGCCAGCCGCCTAGGGTATCAGCCCCAGCATTTT,CASRLGYQPQHF,NA,TRBJ1-5,TRBV6-6,few
TGTGCCACCAGTGGGCCCCAGGAGGAGCTGTTTTTT,CATSGPQEELFF,NA,TRBJ2-2,TRBV24-1,many
TGTGCCACCAGCACACAGGGTAACTACAATGAGCAGTTCTTC,CATSTQGNYNEQFF,NA,TRBJ2-1,TRBV15,NA
TGTGCCACCAGCTCAGTGGGGGGCATCGGGGAGCTGTTTTTT,CATSSVGGIGELFF,NA,TRBJ2-2,TRBV15,NA
TGTGCCACCAGTGATGGGGGTAGCACCCAAGGCCAAGATACGCAGTATTTT,CATSDGGSTQGQDTQYF,NA,TRBJ2-3,TRBV24-1,few
TGTGCCAGCACTAGCGGGGGATTCACAGATACGCAGTATTTT,CASTSGGFTDTQYF,TRBD2,TRBJ2-3,TRBV6-1,NA
TGCGCCAGCAGCCAAGAAGACAGTTCAAGAACGCAGTATTTT,CASSQEDSSRTQYF,NA,TRBJ2-3,TRBV4-3,NA
TGTGCCACCAGTGATTCCGGGGGGGGGAACACAGATACGCAGTATTTT,CATSDSGGGNTDTQYF,TRBD2,TRBJ2-3,TRBV24-1,few